The rows below give T cell receptor beta chains drawn from one sample of a study of beta chain features in type 1 diabetes. Assay used: immunoSEQ multiplex PCR; TCRdb lists only in-frame clones, some missing. The sample consists of about 230,000 clones, 9% to 10% of them appearing once. The sequencing input was naive CD4+ T cells from blood. All receptors come from a young woman in good health. The CDR3 runs from the conserved cysteine through the conserved F or W. The order of the fields is J gene, clone size, V gene, D gene, CDR3 protein, CDR3 DNA. The D gene is left open where the match is weak. Clone sizes are given selectively: once, few, many, or a class where the clone is expanded.

j_call: TRBJ1-4
clone_size: .
v_call: TRBV7-9
d_call: TRBD1
cdr3_aa: CASSFRTGMGEKLFF
cdr3_nt: TGTGCCAGCAGCTTTCGGACAGGGATGGGTGAAAAACTGTTTTTT

j_call: TRBJ2-3
clone_size: .
v_call: TRBV7-6
d_call: .
cdr3_aa: CASSQVEPGSADTQYF
cdr3_nt: TGTGCCAGCAGCCAGGTTGAGCCGGGGTCCGCAGATACGCAGTATTTT

j_call: TRBJ1-2
clone_size: few
v_call: TRBV4-1
d_call: .
cdr3_aa: CASSQAISDGYTF
cdr3_nt: TGCGCCAGCAGCCAGGCCATATCCGATGGCTACACCTTC

j_call: TRBJ1-2
clone_size: few
v_call: TRBV10-3
d_call: .
cdr3_aa: CAISETGLGYTF
cdr3_nt: TGTGCCATCAGTGAGACAGGGCTTGGCTACACCTTC

j_call: TRBJ2-1
clone_size: .
v_call: TRBV9
d_call: TRBD2
cdr3_aa: CASSATSGTYNEQFF
cdr3_nt: TGTGCCAGCAGCGCTACTAGCGGGACGTACAATGAGCAGTTCTTC

j_call: TRBJ2-7
clone_size: .
v_call: TRBV30
d_call: TRBD2
cdr3_aa: CAWRLAVSYEQYF
cdr3_nt: TGTGCCTGGAGACTAGCGGTTTCCTACGAGCAGTACTTC

j_call: TRBJ1-2
clone_size: few
v_call: TRBV7-8
d_call: TRBD1
cdr3_aa: CASSPRRGADYGYTF
cdr3_nt: TGTGCCAGCAGCCCACGCAGGGGGGCTGACTATGGCTACACCTTC

j_call: TRBJ2-3
clone_size: few
v_call: TRBV29-1
d_call: TRBD1
cdr3_aa: CSVVIDRGSDTQYF
cdr3_nt: TGCAGCGTTGTTATCGACAGGGGTTCAGATACGCAGTATTTT

j_call: TRBJ2-3
clone_size: few
v_call: TRBV5-1
d_call: TRBD2
cdr3_aa: CASSLGTIAGGGTDTQYF
cdr3_nt: TGCGCCAGCAGCTTGGGAACCATAGCGGGAGGGGGCACAGATACGCAGTATTTT

j_call: TRBJ1-2
clone_size: few
v_call: TRBV2
d_call: TRBD1
cdr3_aa: CASSAGQGVRGYTF
cdr3_nt: TGTGCCAGCAGTGCTGGACAGGGGGTTAGGGGCTACACCTTC

j_call: TRBJ2-5
clone_size: few
v_call: TRBV30
d_call: .
cdr3_aa: CAWSVQGGAGETQYF
cdr3_nt: TGTGCCTGGAGTGTACAAGGCGGGGCGGGGGAGACCCAGTACTTC

j_call: TRBJ1-1
clone_size: few
v_call: TRBV5-4
d_call: .
cdr3_aa: CASSPPPAGENTEAFF
cdr3_nt: TGTGCCAGCAGCCCCCCCCCTGCAGGGGAGAACACTGAAGCTTTCTTT

j_call: TRBJ1-1
clone_size: .
v_call: TRBV15
d_call: TRBD1
cdr3_aa: CATSRSTLPGGTEAFF
cdr3_nt: TGTGCCACCAGCAGATCAACCCTTCCAGGGGGCACTGAAGCTTTCTTT

j_call: TRBJ2-7
clone_size: .
v_call: TRBV6-1
d_call: TRBD1
cdr3_aa: CATREGPPGGYEQYF
cdr3_nt: TGTGCCACCAGAGAGGGCCCCCCAGGGGGCTACGAGCAGTACTTC

j_call: TRBJ2-1
clone_size: few
v_call: TRBV6-6
d_call: .
cdr3_aa: CASSGQGRYNEQFF
cdr3_nt: TGTGCCAGCAGTGGCCAAGGGAGGTACAATGAGCAGTTCTTC

j_call: TRBJ2-1
clone_size: few
v_call: TRBV6-1
d_call: .
cdr3_aa: CASNAKGGLGQFF
cdr3_nt: TGTGCCAGCAACGCCAAAGGGGGATTGGGGCAGTTCTTC

j_call: TRBJ2-7
clone_size: .
v_call: TRBV7-8
d_call: .
cdr3_aa: CASSISGNSIPQEQYF
cdr3_nt: TGTGCCAGCAGCATATCCGGGAACAGTATCCCGCAGGAGCAGTACTTC

j_call: TRBJ2-1
clone_size: .
v_call: TRBV11-2
d_call: TRBD1
cdr3_aa: CASSRDRGAYNEQFF
cdr3_nt: TGTGCCAGCAGCCGCGACAGGGGCGCCTACAATGAGCAGTTCTTC

j_call: TRBJ2-3
clone_size: .
v_call: TRBV9
d_call: .
cdr3_aa: CASSVVGQGGDTQYF
cdr3_nt: TGTGCCAGCAGCGTAGTAGGGCAGGGGGGAGATACGCAGTATTTT

j_call: TRBJ2-1
clone_size: .
v_call: TRBV5-1
d_call: TRBD2
cdr3_aa: CASSFRTSKNEQFF
cdr3_nt: TGCGCCAGCAGCTTTAGGACTAGCAAAAATGAGCAGTTCTTC

j_call: TRBJ2-6
clone_size: many
v_call: TRBV7-3
d_call: TRBD1
cdr3_aa: CKQDRAGANVLTF
cdr3_nt: TGTAAACAAGACAGGGCTGGGGCCAACGTCCTGACTTTC

j_call: TRBJ2-7
clone_size: .
v_call: TRBV27
d_call: TRBD2
cdr3_aa: CASSFLAGGSYEQYF
cdr3_nt: TGTGCCAGCAGTTTCCTAGCGGGGGGCTCCTACGAGCAGTACTTC

j_call: TRBJ1-1
clone_size: .
v_call: TRBV5-1
d_call: .
cdr3_aa: CASSLDIPGYGTSEAFF
cdr3_nt: TGCGCCAGCAGCTTGGATATCCCCGGGTACGGGACATCTGAAGCTTTCTTT

j_call: TRBJ2-2
clone_size: .
v_call: TRBV30
d_call: .
cdr3_aa: CAWLDRSNTGELFF
cdr3_nt: TGTGCCTGGTTGGACAGATCGAACACCGGGGAGCTGTTTTTT

j_call: TRBJ2-1
clone_size: few
v_call: TRBV5-1
d_call: TRBD2
cdr3_aa: CASSVRGTTRKRGDEQFF
cdr3_nt: TGCGCCAGCAGCGTACGCGGGACTACCCGGAAAAGAGGCGATGAGCAGTTCTTC

j_call: TRBJ2-5
clone_size: .
v_call: TRBV5-1
d_call: .
cdr3_aa: CASSLAWARKETQYF
cdr3_nt: TGCGCCAGCAGCTTGGCCTGGGCGAGAAAAGAGACCCAGTACTTC

j_call: TRBJ1-5
clone_size: few
v_call: TRBV5-1
d_call: TRBD1
cdr3_aa: CASSPTGGNQPQHF
cdr3_nt: TGCGCCAGCAGCCCCACAGGGGGCAATCAGCCCCAGCATTTT

j_call: TRBJ2-4
clone_size: few
v_call: TRBV5-4
d_call: .
cdr3_aa: CASSDDRIAKNIQYF
cdr3_nt: TGTGCCAGCAGCGACGACAGGATAGCCAAAAACATTCAGTACTTC

j_call: TRBJ2-5
clone_size: .
v_call: TRBV30
d_call: .
cdr3_aa: CAWSVGGSKETQYF
cdr3_nt: TGTGCCTGGAGTGTCGGCGGCAGTAAAGAGACCCAGTACTTC

j_call: TRBJ1-4
clone_size: few
v_call: TRBV13
d_call: .
cdr3_aa: CASSLTGGDEKLFF
cdr3_nt: TGTGCCAGCAGCTTAACGGGGGGAGATGAAAAACTGTTTTTT

j_call: TRBJ1-1
clone_size: .
v_call: TRBV29-1
d_call: .
cdr3_aa: CSVWGHGDLNTEAFF
cdr3_nt: TGCAGCGTGTGGGGACACGGAGACCTGAACACTGAAGCTTTCTTT

j_call: TRBJ1-1
clone_size: .
v_call: TRBV2
d_call: .
cdr3_aa: CASSPNRNTEAFF
cdr3_nt: TGTGCCAGCAGCCCAAACAGGAACACTGAAGCTTTCTTT

j_call: TRBJ1-1
clone_size: .
v_call: TRBV7-2
d_call: .
cdr3_aa: CASSPTGRRDTEAFF
cdr3_nt: TGTGCCAGCAGCCCGACAGGCAGGAGAGACACTGAAGCTTTCTTT

j_call: TRBJ2-1
clone_size: few
v_call: TRBV29-1
d_call: TRBD2
cdr3_aa: CSVAGTSGGNEQFF
cdr3_nt: TGCAGCGTTGCGGGGACTAGCGGGGGCAATGAGCAGTTCTTC

j_call: TRBJ1-2
clone_size: few
v_call: TRBV30
d_call: .
cdr3_aa: CAWTRGGGIYGYTF
cdr3_nt: TGTGCCTGGACCCGGGGAGGCGGGATCTATGGCTACACCTTC

j_call: TRBJ2-7
clone_size: .
v_call: TRBV5-1
d_call: TRBD1
cdr3_aa: CASSATTGGTYEQYF
cdr3_nt: TGCGCCAGCAGTGCTACGACAGGGGGTACCTACGAGCAGTACTTC

j_call: TRBJ2-3
clone_size: once
v_call: TRBV4-1
d_call: TRBD2
cdr3_aa: CASSHTSGVSTDTQYF
cdr3_nt: TGCGCCAGCAGCCATACGAGCGGGGTTAGCACAGATACGCAGTATTTT

j_call: TRBJ1-2
clone_size: few
v_call: TRBV28
d_call: .
cdr3_aa: CASSQPDYGYTF
cdr3_nt: TGTGCCAGCAGCCAACCGGACTATGGCTACACCTTC

j_call: TRBJ1-6
clone_size: .
v_call: TRBV5-1
d_call: .
cdr3_aa: CASSNREDGENSPLHF
cdr3_nt: TGCGCCAGCAGCAACCGAGAGGATGGGGAGAATTCACCCCTCCACTTT

j_call: TRBJ1-5
clone_size: many
v_call: TRBV7-9
d_call: TRBD1
cdr3_aa: CASSYGTGDQPQHF
cdr3_nt: TGTGCCAGCAGCTATGGGACAGGGGATCAGCCCCAGCATTTT

j_call: TRBJ1-1
clone_size: few
v_call: TRBV6-5
d_call: .
cdr3_aa: CASSNREEAFF
cdr3_nt: TGTGCCAGCAGTAACAGAGAGGAAGCTTTCTTT